These 16 T cell receptor beta chains came from one sample sequenced in a study of vaccination and CD4 T cells after COVID-19. Oncomine TCR Beta short-read sequencing was applied to DNA from cultured CD4+ T cells. TCRdb ran MiXCR on the PCR reads and lists one entry per CDR3 protein. The sample has around 4,800 distinct CDR3 sequences, roughly 34% seen once. The treatment was: roughly 10-day PBMC culture with coronavirus spike peptide pools or control peptides (ViraFEST assay). The unexposed donor provided CD4+ T cells, which were taken before the COVID-19 pandemic (2011-2018). Their specific antigens are unknown. The source material was CD4+ T cells from blood, cultured in vitro. Receptor source: a human donor in good health.

This clonotype was picked up one time. The chain combines TRBV11-2 with TRBJ2-3, with D unresolved. V lost 5 bases to trimming and J lost 6 bases, with 12 bases between them. CDR1 and CDR2 (germline): SGHAT, FQNNGV. This CDR3 region has 13 residues. The CDR3 DNA sequence: TGTGCCAGCAGCGAGGTCCAGAGGGATACGCAGTATTTT. It yields the protein CASSEVQRDTQYF.

The V and J genes are TRBV30 and TRBJ2-3; TRBD2 matches at 7 bases. This CDR3 is 13 amino acids long. Germline loops: CDR1 GTSNPN, CDR2 SVGIG (reference sequence). With V trimmed by 2 bases and J by 4 bases, 3 bases remained unmatched. The CDR3 loop reads CAWSWGGADTQYF. For the CDR3, the DNA is TGTGCCTGGAGTTGGGGGGGGGCAGATACGCAGTATTTT.

The V and J genes are TRBV10-3 and TRBJ2-7, with 10 bases fitting TRBD1. There are 14 residues in the CDR3. V was clipped by 4 bases and J by 5 bases; unmatched bases: 5. Germline CDR1 and CDR2: ENHRY and SYGVKD. CDR3 DNA sequence: TGTGCCATCAGTGGGAGACAGGGGGCGAACGAGCAGTACTTC. It translates to CAISGRQGANEQYF.

The V and J genes are TRBV6-1 and TRBJ2-7; perhaps TRBD2 as D (6 bases). The length of the CDR3 is 15 residues. CDR1 and CDR2 from the germline V gene are MNHNS and SASEGT. Trimming stripped 4 bases from V and 3 bases from J, with 16 bases between. The CDR3 spells CASSADTSTNYEQYF. CDR3 bases: TGTGCCAGCAGTGCCGACACTAGCACGAACTACGAGCAGTACTTC.

The gene calls are TRBV2 and TRBJ1-4; D gene ambiguous. This CDR3 has 13 amino acids. Trimming removed 4 bases from V and 7 bases from J, with 10 bases in between. Per the germline V gene, CDR1 is SNHLY and CDR2 is FYNNEI. The chain's CDR3 is CASSVGPTEKLFF. CDR3 sequence (DNA): TGTGCCAGCAGTGTGGGCCCAACTGAAAAACTGTTTTTT.

Comment on this clonotype: An end of the junction does not agree with germline; a read error may underlie this. CDR3 residues: CSARENEKLFF. CDR3 nucleotides: TGTAGCGCCCGCGAGAATGAAAAACTGTTTTTT. This chain joins TRBV29-1 and TRBJ1-4; no clear D. The V gene's germline CDR1 is SQVTM and CDR2 ANQGSEA. CDR3 length equals 11 residues.

This clonotype was observed a few times. V is TRBV7-8 and J is TRBJ1-1; 7 bases line up with TRBD1. The CDR3 totals 16 residues. Germline lookup yields CDR1 SGHVS and CDR2 FQNEAQ. Losses at the gene ends were 0 bases for V and 1 base for J; bases not matched to a gene: 5. CDR3 region: CASSLADRTGNTEAFF. CDR3 in DNA: TGTGCCAGCAGCTTAGCTGACAGGACAGGGAACACTGAAGCTTTCTTT.

A few counts support this clonotype. The chain links TRBV7-2 to TRBJ2-3; no definite D call. With 5 bases removed from V and 5 bases from J, the gap between germline ends came to 17 bases. The CDR3 spans 15 residues. Germline CDR1 is SGHTA and CDR2 is FQGNSA. The CDR3 DNA sequence: TGTGCCAGCAGCCGCAGGTCTAAAGTGGGAGATACGCAGTATTTT. Protein product: CASSRRSKVGDTQYF.

This chain connects TRBV9 to TRBJ1-6; no reliable D call. V shed 7 bases and J shed 7 bases, with 15 bases lying between them. The CDR3 totals 14 residues. Looked up from germline, CDR1 is SGDLS and CDR2 is YYNGEE. The chain's CDR3 is CASGPQVANSPLHF. The CDR3 DNA is TGTGCCAGCGGACCTCAGGTCGCGAATTCACCCCTCCACTTT.

This clonotype was observed a few times. V is TRBV7-2 and J is TRBJ2-7; 8 nucleotides match TRBD2. J gave up 0 bases and V 0 bases, and 1 base lay outside the gene matches. This CDR3 region has 15 residues. From germline, CDR1 is SGHTA and CDR2 FQGNSA. The CDR3 DNA is TGTGCCAGCAGCTTAGCCGGGGGGGCCTCCTACGAGCAGTACTTC. Amino acid sequence: CASSLAGGASYEQYF.

This clonotype was seen only a few times. This sequence joins TRBV7-9 and TRBJ2-7; TRBD1 agrees at 9 bases. This CDR3 spans 14 amino acids. The ends lost 5 bases at V and 5 bases at J; junction bases unmatched: 7. From germline, CDR1 is SEHNR and CDR2 FQNEAQ (reference sequence). CDR3 sequence: CASSHRDRDNEQYF. In nucleotides, the CDR3 is TGTGCCAGCAGCCACCGGGACAGGGATAACGAGCAGTACTTC.

There are a few counts of this clonotype. This chain connects TRBV27 to TRBJ2-1; D is undetermined. With 8 bases removed from V and 0 bases from J, the gap between germline ends came to 8 bases. This CDR3 contains 13 residues. Germline V gene lookup returns CDR1 MNHEY and CDR2 SMNVEV (reference sequence). The CDR3 nucleotides read TGTGCCAGCGCGCCGAGCTCCTACAATGAGCAGTTCTTC. Protein sequence: CASAPSSYNEQFF.

This clonotype is labeled hyperexpanded. V is TRBV27 and J is TRBJ1-2; D is unclear. Trimming took off 7 bases at V and 4 bases at J, with 19 bases between the two ends. The germline gives CDR1 MNHEY, CDR2 SMNVEV (reference sequence). The CDR3 consists of 15 residues. CDR3 sequence: CASTARPGTFYGYTF. For the CDR3, the DNA is TGTGCCAGCACCGCCAGACCGGGAACTTTCTATGGCTACACCTTC.

The genes are TRBV19 and TRBJ1-5, with D maybe TRBD1 (5 bases). Trimming took off 4 bases at V and 4 bases at J, with 20 bases between the two ends. Germline loops: CDR1 LNHDA, CDR2 SQIVND (reference sequence). The CDR3 is 17 amino acids. CDR3 protein: CASSTLEGTVLNQPQHF. The CDR3 DNA reads as TGTGCCAGTAGTACTCTGGAGGGGACTGTACTTAATCAGCCCCAGCATTTT.

The sample holds a few counts of this clonotype. The gene calls are TRBV20-1 and TRBJ1-2; D ambiguous. V lost 0 bases to trimming and J lost 11 bases, with 22 bases between them. The CDR3 covers 15 residues. The germline gives CDR1 DFQATT, CDR2 SNEGSKA (reference sequence). CDR3: CSARDLRTPMERYTF. The CDR3 DNA follows: TGCAGTGCTAGAGATCTGAGGACTCCTATGGAAAGGTACACCTTC.

The CDR3 DNA reads TGTGCCAGCAGCTCAAACTACGAGCAGTACTTC. Its protein product is CASSSNYEQYF. V gene TRBV7-9 combines with J gene TRBJ2-7; D unresolved. The CDR3 is 11 amino acids. V lost 4 bases and J lost 3, with 4 bases in between. Germline V gives CDR1 SEHNR, CDR2 FQNEAQ (reference sequence).